Shown below are 7 T cell receptor beta chains from a single sample sequenced in a study of response to subunit inactivated influenza vaccine (dated by TCRdb to the late 2010s). The receptor library was made with RT-PCR. Sequencing relied on an Illumina HiSeq 2500. The public reads were reanalyzed by TCRdb: fastp trimming at Q25, MiXCR alignment, in-frame beta chains only. Identical CDR3 protein sequences are pooled into one entry, listed with their most common genes and DNA. The sample table records hundreds of thousands of distinct CDR3 sequences; 11% of these occur just once. The top ten clonotypes cover more than 9.5% of the sample. These data were likewise used in another study, on T cells expressing NK-cell markers. The second publication reports: 5'RACE template switching, by which a universal primer site and unique molecular identifiers were added, was used to make TCR beta cDNA libraries.

Sequenced material: PBMCs from blood, taken on the day of vaccination. The source of these receptors is a man in his forties or fifties who received an inactivated influenza vaccine. Donor details come from another sample of the same person, matched by shared clones.

This clonotype was found many times. V is TRBV29-1 and J is TRBJ1-1; D remains unclear. The CDR3 contains 12 residues. V gave up 0 bases and J gave up 11 bases, with 13 bases separating them. CDR1 SQVTM and CDR2 ANQGSEA come from the germline V gene. The CDR3 reads CSVEDLRRAAFF. DNA for the CDR3: TGCAGCGTTGAAGATCTTAGGAGGGCTGCTTTCTTT.

This clonotype has a count of ten or more. The J gene is TRBJ2-7, the V gene TRBV9, with 8 bases matching TRBD1. Germline V lookup: CDR1 SGDLS, CDR2 YYNGEE. The CDR3 is 15 amino acids. After removal of 4 bases from V and 2 bases from J, the junction contained 8 bases not matched to a gene. This CDR3 reads CASSPRQGITYEQYF. For the CDR3, the DNA is TGTGCCAGCAGCCCTCGACAGGGGATAACCTACGAGCAGTACTTC.

The chain uses TRBV7-2 and TRBJ1-5; D ambiguous. CDR3 size: 14 residues. V was clipped by 4 bases and J by 2 bases, with 9 bases between them. Germline V gives CDR1 SGHTA, CDR2 FQGNSA. This chain's CDR3 is CASSSDNGNQPQHF. The CDR3 DNA is TGTGCCAGCAGCTCGGATAACGGCAATCAGCCCCAGCATTTT. The complete variable domain, with remaining parts taken from reference TRBV7-2 and TRBJ1-5, reads GAGVSQSPSNKVTEKGKDVELRCDPISGHTALYWYRQSLGQGLEFLIYFQGNSAPDKSGLPSDRFSAERTGGSVSTLTIQRTQQEDSAVYLCASSSDNGNQPQHFGDGTRLSIL.

Here the CDR3 DNA reads TGTGCCAGCAGCTTAATAGGGGGACTAGCGCCCCTTTCAGAGACCCAGTACTTC. Amino acids: CASSLIGGLAPLSETQYF. The chain couples TRBV11-1 to TRBJ2-5; 10 bases are a match to TRBD2. The CDR3 is 18 amino acids. V was clipped by 2 bases and J by 4 bases; unmatched bases: 13. The germline CDR1 and CDR2 sequences are SGHAT and FQDESV (reference sequence).

This clonotype has just a few counts. This chain links TRBV7-2 with TRBJ2-1; D could derive from TRBD1 or TRBD2 (5 bases each). V lost 1 base and J 7 bases, leaving 14 bases between the germline ends. This CDR3 contains 15 residues. From germline, CDR1 is SGHTA and CDR2 FQGNSA. CDR3: CASSLEGKGRNEQFF. CDR3 nucleotides: TGTGCCAGCAGCTTAGAAGGGAAGGGGAGAAATGAGCAGTTCTTC.

J is TRBJ1-1 and V is TRBV29-1; D remains ambiguous. CDR1 and CDR2 from the germline V gene are SQVTM and ANQGSEA. The V end was cut by 6 bases, the J end by 0 bases, with 14 bases between. The CDR3 has 14 amino acids. The CDR3 region has the DNA TGCAGCGTGATACTCTTTCGCTTGAACACTGAAGCTTTCTTT. Translated, it gives CSVILFRLNTEAFF.

The chain carries TRBV7-9 and TRBJ1-1; D unclear. CDR1 is SEHNR and CDR2 is FQNEAQ in the germline V gene (reference sequence). V was cut by 8 bases and J by 1 base, with 11 bases left in between. The CDR3 runs 13 residues. CDR3 bases: TGTGCCAGCCCCCCCCCGGGGAACACTGAAGCTTTCTTT. Protein: CASPPPGNTEAFF.